Listed here are 4 T cell receptor beta chains from one sample, sequenced in a study of human T cells and chemical hapten exposure. Time point of the sample: healthy volunteer bleed at 2 weeks. Total RNA came from unfractionated whole blood. TCRdb fed the RACE reads into MiXCR, producing one record per CDR3 protein. The sample lists 85,000 to 95,000 distinct CDR3 sequences; about 10% were seen once. The sample was whole blood. Source of these receptors: a female donor in good health. Some clones in this sample may be carry-over from other donors' samples.

J is TRBJ2-3 and V is TRBV12-3 or TRBV12-4; 8 bases line up with TRBD1. With V trimmed by 3 bases and J by 8 bases, 25 bases remained unmatched. CDR3 length: 20 amino acids. The CDR3 sequence is CASSFSRLLPGQVEHSTQYF. The DNA for the CDR3 is TGTGCCAGCAGTTTTTCCCGATTACTTCCGGGACAGGTAGAACACAGTACGCAGTATTTT.

This clonotype has a handful of counts. V gene TRBV6-5 combines with J gene TRBJ1-4, with D maybe TRBD1 (6 bases). The ends were cut back, 2 bases at V and 7 bases at J, with 11 bases in the middle. CDR3 length: 14 amino acids. CDR1 and CDR2 (germline): MNHEY, SVGAGI. The CDR3 DNA reads as TGTGCCAGCAGTTACCAGGGGCGGAGTGAAAAACTGTTTTTT. Amino acids: CASSYQGRSEKLFF.

V is TRBV7-2 and J is TRBJ1-4; possible D gene TRBD1, 6 bases. Germline lookup yields CDR1 SGHTA and CDR2 FQGNSA. V was pared by 5 bases and J by 6 bases, with 16 bases between. This CDR3 spans 15 amino acids. The CDR3 loop is CASSTVRGGHEKLFF. CDR3 bases: TGTGCCAGCAGCACTGTTAGAGGGGGTCATGAAAAACTGTTTTTT.

This clonotype was detected many times. The chain is built from TRBV7-9 and TRBJ1-1; TRBD1 matches at 8 bases. The CDR3 has 14 amino acids. V was pared by 8 bases and J by 7 bases, with 12 bases of the junction left unmatched. Germline V gene data show CDR1 as SEHNR and CDR2 as FQNEAQ (reference sequence). This CDR3 reads CASAIGTGRFEAFF. CDR3 bases: TGTGCCAGCGCCATCGGGACAGGTCGTTTTGAAGCTTTCTTT.